These 8 T cell receptor beta chains were sequenced from one sample in a study of cytomegalovirus exposure and HLA in healthy donors. The primer mix had 60 Vbeta and 13 Jbeta primers. Profiling relied on immunoSEQ multiplex PCR, and the TCRdb table lists in-frame clones only, not all of them. The sample carries about 190,000 clones, about 84% recorded once. The sequenced material came from PBMCs. All receptors come from a woman between 25 and 40 years old in good health and CMV-seropositive.

The chain uses TRBV4-1 and TRBJ2-1, with D possibly being TRBD1 (5 bases). Trimming took 3 bases from V and 6 from J, leaving 18 bases between them. Germline V CDR1 and CDR2: MGHRA, YSYEKL. This CDR3 comprises 16 residues. The CDR3 region has the DNA TGCGCCAGCAGCCAGAGCAGGGCCGGTAACTCCAATGAGCAGTTCTTC. Translated, it gives CASSQSRAGNSNEQFF.

The chain joins TRBV7-2 to TRBJ2-5; D ambiguous. The DNA matches TRBJ2-7 better at its end, which makes the J call doubtful. This CDR3 has 15 residues. The V gene's germline CDR1 is SGHTA and CDR2 FQGNSA. This chain's CDR3 is CASSQSGSPHYEQYF. In nucleotides, the CDR3 is TGTGCCAGCAGCCAATCCGGGTCGCCGCACTACGAGCAGTACTTC.

V is TRBV13 and J is TRBJ2-1; a possible D gene is TRBD2 (5 bases). In germline, CDR1 is PRHDT, CDR2 FYEKMQ (reference sequence). The ends were cut back, 2 bases at V and 3 bases at J, with 14 bases in the middle. This CDR3 is built from 16 residues. The CDR3 reads CASSLFGESDYNEQFF. CDR3 DNA: TGTGCCAGCAGCTTATTCGGGGAGTCAGACTACAATGAGCAGTTCTTC.

The rearrangement links TRBV19 to TRBJ1-1, with D uncertain. Germline CDR1 is LNHDA and CDR2 is SQIVND (reference sequence). Trimming left V 2 bases short and J 6 bases short, with 10 bases between. This CDR3 spans 13 amino acids. CDR3 in amino acids: CASSIRTRAEAFF. The DNA for the CDR3 is TGTGCCAGTAGTATACGTACACGGGCTGAAGCTTTCTTT.

This rearrangement joins TRBV29-1 to TRBJ2-1; 14 bases agree with TRBD2. Trimming cost V 6 bases and J 7 bases; bases outside gene matches: 5. The CDR3 has 14 residues. Looked up from germline, CDR1 is SQVTM and CDR2 is ANQGSEA. CDR3 nucleotides: TGCAGCGTAAGACTAGCGGGAGGGCCTAATGAGCAGTTCTTC. Translating gives CSVRLAGGPNEQFF.

This clone was detected only once. The chain employs TRBV7-9 and TRBJ2-5; 7 bases are a match to TRBD1. The CDR3 covers 14 residues. Germline V CDR1 and CDR2: SEHNR, FQNEAQ (reference sequence). Trimming removed 4 bases from V and 3 bases from J; junction bases left unmatched: 5. The CDR3 sequence: CASSSTQGKETQYF. As DNA, the CDR3 is TGTGCCAGCAGCTCGACACAGGGGAAAGAGACCCAGTACTTC. The full variable domain, completed using reference TRBV7-9 and TRBJ2-5, is DTGVSQNPRHKITKRGQNVTFRCDPISEHNRLYWYRQTLGQGPEFLTYFQNEAQLEKSRLLSDRFSAERPKGSFSTLEIQRTEQGDSAMYLCASSSTQGKETQYFGPGTRLLVL.

The genes are TRBV30 and TRBJ2-5, with D possibly being TRBD1 (5 bases). V dropped 4 bases and J dropped 2 bases, with 14 bases sitting between them. From germline, CDR1 is GTSNPN and CDR2 SVGIG (reference sequence). This CDR3 has 14 amino acids. The CDR3 protein is CAWTSDSQQETQYF. CDR3 DNA: TGTGCCTGGACCTCCGACAGTCAACAAGAGACCCAGTACTTC.

This clone showed up just a few times. The rearrangement uses TRBV9 and TRBJ2-7; 8 bases are shared with TRBD2. With V trimmed by 0 bases and J by 3 bases, 2 bases remained unmatched. The CDR3 totals 14 residues. Germline loops: CDR1 SGDLS, CDR2 YYNGEE. CDR3 loop: CASSVGAGVYEQYF. CDR3 DNA: TGTGCCAGCAGCGTAGGAGCGGGGGTCTACGAGCAGTACTTC.